The T cell receptor beta chain described here comes from a study of T cell repertoires in cytomegalovirus infection. Regarding this clonotype: Compared with germline, one end of the junction differs, possibly owing to a read error.

A single record per CDR3 protein comes from TCRdb applying MiXCR to the reads. The sample holds some 600,000 distinct CDR3 sequences, 20% to 25% seen once. Sequencing used CD8+ T cells from PBMCs. This clonotype was sampled from a human donor in good health (CMV status not recorded). Some clones in this sample may be carry-over from other donors' samples.

The CDR3: CANSLPKGPSYEQYF. Written as DNA, the CDR3 is TGTGCCAACAGCTTACCAAAGGGCCCGAGCTACGAGCAGTACTTC. J is TRBJ2-7 and V is TRBV7-8; no firm D call. CDR1 and CDR2 (germline): SGHVS, FQNEAQ. The CDR3 totals 15 residues.